What follows describes a single TCR beta chain. The CDR3 is 13 residues long. The germline V gene encodes CDR1 MNHEY and CDR2 SMNVEV (reference sequence). After removal of 6 bases from V and 9 bases from J, the junction contained 7 bases not matched to a gene. The protocol was immunoSEQ multiplex PCR, while the TCRdb copy is restricted to in-frame clones and leaves out a portion. Among 150,000 to 200,000 clones listed, roughly three quarters were seen once. Seattle patient enrollment occurred during active infection, with longitudinal follow-up thereafter. The sample comes from a study of blood T cell repertoires in COVID-19. Study-wide context: The United States, Italy and Spain supplied acute and convalescent COVID-19 samples. Nucleic acid was either cDNA or gDNA, and it came from T cells, B-cell-depleted T cells, or PBMCs.

Material for sequencing was peripheral blood. The chain is built from TRBV27 and TRBJ2-7, with TRBD1 matching over 11 bases. The source is a woman older than 75 with COVID-19, enrolled during active disease. The CDR3 is CASSPGQGAWQYF. The CDR3 nucleotides are TGTGCCAGCAGCCCTGGACAGGGGGCCTGGCAGTACTTC.